Below are 8 T cell receptor beta chains sequenced from a single sample in a study of blood T cell repertoires in COVID-19. TCRdb's table, derived via immunoSEQ multiplex PCR, lists solely in-frame clones and lacks some. The sample holds some 260,000 clones, around 84% seen once. The specimen was PBMCs or T cells enriched from blood (not recorded which). The receptors come from a man younger than 45 with acute COVID-19.

The count of this clone is one. The V call is TRBV6-5, the J call TRBJ2-7; 7 bases fit TRBD1. The ends lost 6 bases at V and 4 bases at J; junction bases unmatched: 6. The CDR3 is made up of 13 amino acids. Per the germline V gene, CDR1 is MNHEY and CDR2 is SVGAGI. DNA of the CDR3: TGTGCCAGCAGCCGAAACAGGGGTTACGAGCAGTACGTC. Translating it yields CASSRNRGYEQYV.

A note on this clone: A junction boundary mismatches the germline segment, possibly from a read error. This sequence joins TRBV6-5 and TRBJ2-1; TRBD2 matches 7 bases. CDR1 is MNHEY and CDR2 is SVGAGI in the germline V gene. The CDR3 spans 13 residues. CDR3 residues: CASRTGGYSEQFF. The CDR3 DNA sequence: TGTGCCAGCAGGACGGGGGGTTACAGTGAGCAGTTCTTC.

The J gene is TRBJ2-7, the V gene TRBV7-9, with 7 nucleotides matching TRBD1. Per the germline V gene, CDR1 is SEHNR and CDR2 is FQNEAQ (reference sequence). V shed 3 bases, J shed 4 bases, and the junction held 0 bases outside the gene matches. This CDR3 has 12 residues. The CDR3 here is CASSLTGYEQYV. DNA of the CDR3: TGTGCCAGCAGCTTGACAGGGTACGAGCAGTACGTC.

The CDR3, as DNA: TGCGCCAGCAGTGATAGCGGGGGGCCGGGGAAAGAGACCCAGTACTTC. Amino acids: CASSDSGGPGKETQYF. The rearrangement uses TRBV10-1 and TRBJ2-5; 10 bases line up with TRBD2. CDR1 is WNHNN and CDR2 is SYGVQD in the germline V gene (reference sequence). The CDR3 extends over 16 amino acids. Unmatched junction bases numbered 7, after V lost 3 bases and J lost 3 bases.

This sequence joins TRBV29-1 and TRBJ2-5; tentative D call: TRBD1 (5 bases). The ends were cut back, 2 bases at V and 4 bases at J, with 8 bases in the middle. The CDR3 sequence is 12 residues long. Germline V gives CDR1 SQVTM, CDR2 ANQGSEA. CDR3 nucleotides: TGCAGCGTTGAAAAGGGGCGAGAGACCCAGTACTTC. This encodes CSVEKGRETQYF.

The chain recombines TRBV9 with TRBJ2-4, with a tentative D call TRBD2 (5 bases). V was clipped by 0 bases and J by 0 bases, with 13 bases between them. The CDR3 totals 17 residues. Germline V gene sequence: CDR1 SGDLS, CDR2 YYNGEE. The chain's CDR3 is CASSVGLLAGAKNIQYF. CDR3 bases: TGTGCCAGCAGCGTAGGGCTTCTGGCGGGAGCCAAAAACATTCAGTACTTC.

The rearrangement uses TRBV11-3 and TRBJ2-1; the match to TRBD2 covers 10 bases. This CDR3 is built from 14 residues. From germline, CDR1 is SGHNT and CDR2 YENEEA. V trimming: 5 bases; J trimming: 8 bases; junction bases outside the gene matches: 6. The CDR3 nucleotides read TGTGCCAGCAGCCCGCGACTAGCGGGCTATGAGCAGTTCTTC. It is translated as CASSPRLAGYEQFF.

Many counts were recorded for this clone. The rearrangement uses TRBV12-3 or TRBV12-4 and TRBJ1-1, with D maybe TRBD1 (5 bases). Trimming shortened V by 9 bases and J by 4 bases, and 12 bases separated the two germline ends. The CDR3 spans 12 residues. The CDR3 loop is CASALGGTEAFF. The CDR3 coding sequence is TGTGCCAGTGCCCTCGGGGGCACTGAAGCTTTCTTT.